Shown below are 17 T cell receptor beta chains from a single sample sequenced in a study of esophageal squamous cell carcinoma tumors (dated by TCRdb to the early 2020s). The library was built by means of 5' RACE. The data were produced on an Illumina MiSeq. PCR was performed with KAPA HiFi using TCRalpha or TCRbeta constant-region primers together with a P20EA primer, and a nested second PCR was then carried out with CA2 or CB2. TCR genes were amplified by unbiased adaptor ligation RT-PCR, with reverse transcription by Superscript III and a polyT18-containing BSL-18E primer. TCRdb ran its own pipeline on the public reads, namely fastp trimming at Q25 and MiXCR clone calling, and kept in-frame beta chains. When rows share a CDR3 protein, they turn into one entry using the most common DNA and genes. This sample has around 5,200 distinct CDR3 sequences in its table, and approximately 22% of those were observed once. Jointly, the top ten make up roughly 30% of the sample.

Input material: tumor tissue. The receptors shown here come from a man between 45 and 79 years old with esophageal squamous cell carcinoma.

In regard to this clonotype: One base away lies a much larger clone, so this may be a sequencing read error. The chain combines TRBV2 with TRBJ1-2, with 9 bases lining up with TRBD1. The CDR3 is made up of 14 amino acids. Germline CDR1 and CDR2: SNHLY and FYNNEI. The CDR3 here is CASSFTGGAYGDTF. The CDR3 nucleotides are TGTGCCAGCAGTTTTACAGGGGGCGCCTATGGCGACACCTTC.

This clonotype appeared a few times. The chain has TRBV5-5 and TRBJ2-7; TRBD1 aligns across 7 bases. The germline V gene encodes CDR1 SGHKS and CDR2 YYEKEE (reference sequence). Germline trimming cut 3 bases from V and 11 bases from J; bases unmatched to any gene: 14. CDR3 length: 14 amino acids. The CDR3 region has the DNA TGTGCCAGCAGCTCAGTAGGTGGGCAGGGGGAAAAGTACTTC. Encoded protein: CASSSVGGQGEKYF. Based on the CDR3 plus reference TRBV5-5 and TRBJ2-7, the full variable domain is DAGVTQSPTHLIKTRGQQVTLRCSPISGHKSVSWYQQVLGQGPQFIFQYYEKEERGRGNFPDRFSARQFPNYSSELNVNALLLGDSALYLCASSSVGGQGEKYFGPGTRLTVT.

This clonotype was seen many times. The rearrangement joins TRBV5-1 to TRBJ2-1; possible D gene TRBD1, 5 bases. The length of the CDR3 is 13 residues. Germline lookup yields CDR1 SGHRS and CDR2 YFSETQ. V lost 3 bases to trimming and J lost 4 bases, with 8 bases between them. The CDR3 coding sequence is TGCGCCAGCAGCTCCGCAGGGTACAATGAGCAGTTCTTC. Translating gives CASSSAGYNEQFF.

This clonotype showed up just a few times. CDR3 loop: CASASKGWADTQYF. DNA of the CDR3: TGTGCCAGCGCCTCGAAGGGGTGGGCAGATACGCAGTATTTT. The V call is TRBV19, the J call TRBJ2-3, with D possibly TRBD1 on 5 matching bases. The germline CDR1 and CDR2 sequences are LNHDA and SQIVND (reference sequence). V was shortened by 9 bases and J by 4 bases, with 17 bases between the two germline ends. The CDR3 sequence is 14 residues long. The full variable domain, completed using reference TRBV19 and TRBJ2-3, is DGGITQSPKYLFRKEGQNVTLSCEQNLNHDAMYWYRQDPGQGLRLIYYSQIVNDFQKGDIAEGYSVSREKKESFPLTVTSAQKNPTAFYLCASASKGWADTQYFGPGTRLTVL.

The V gene is TRBV28, the J gene TRBJ1-6; 7 bases match TRBD1. The CDR3 is made up of 13 amino acids. CDR1 is MDHEN and CDR2 is SYDVKM in the germline V gene. With V trimmed by 8 bases and J by 6 bases, 4 bases remained unmatched. The CDR3 sequence: CASRTGANSPLHF. The CDR3 DNA reads TGTGCCAGCCGGACAGGAGCTAATTCACCCCTCCACTTT.

This clonotype is medium-sized (0.01 to 0.1%) by share. The J gene is TRBJ2-1, the V gene TRBV6-1; 14 bases are a match to TRBD2. The germline gives CDR1 MNHNS, CDR2 SASEGT. The V segment lost 3 bases and the J segment 8 bases; nucleotides outside the gene matches: 21. The CDR3 loop spans 21 amino acids. CDR3 sequence: CASSESPGTGGLAGVGDEQFF. In nucleotides, the CDR3 is TGTGCCAGCAGTGAGAGTCCCGGGACAGGGGGACTAGCGGGAGTTGGAGATGAGCAGTTCTTC.

The table lists this clonotype with a few counts. The rearrangement joins TRBV28 to TRBJ2-7; D gene unclear. The germline V gene has CDR1 MDHEN and CDR2 SYDVKM. Trimming shortened V by 3 bases and J by 4 bases, and 19 bases separated the two germline ends. The CDR3 is made up of 16 amino acids. The CDR3 region has the DNA TGTGCCAGCAGTTTCCCCGGGCCGGCCTTGGGGTACGAGCAGTACTTC. Translating gives CASSFPGPALGYEQYF.

This clonotype was detected only a few times. This chain joins TRBV28 and TRBJ1-2, with D possibly TRBD1 on 5 matching bases. Trimming removed 5 bases from V and 4 bases from J, with 11 bases in between. The length of the CDR3 is 13 residues. Germline-derived CDR1 and CDR2 are MDHEN and SYDVKM. In nucleotides, the CDR3 is TGTGCCAGCAGTACCTACGACAGCTATGGCTACACCTTC. Protein sequence: CASSTYDSYGYTF.

The rearrangement uses TRBV20-1 and TRBJ2-7; D may match TRBD1 or TRBD2 (5 bases each). V was cut by 3 bases and J by 7 bases, with 13 bases left in between. The CDR3 has 12 residues. Germline CDR1 reads DFQATT; CDR2 reads SNEGSKA (reference sequence). The CDR3 spells CSASRGTGEQYF. The CDR3, as DNA: TGCAGTGCTAGTAGGGGTACGGGGGAGCAGTACTTC.

This clonotype was seen only a few times. J is TRBJ2-3 and V is TRBV11-2; TRBD2 aligns across 9 bases. The CDR3 contains 15 residues. V lost 7 bases and J lost 0; bases outside the gene matches: 5. Per the germline V gene, CDR1 is SGHAT and CDR2 is FQNNGV. The CDR3 sequence: CASTSSGDSTDTQYF. The CDR3 DNA reads as TGTGCCAGCACCTCTAGCGGGGACAGCACAGATACGCAGTATTTT.

Concerning this clonotype: A much larger clone differs from this one at a single base, so this may be a read error. The chain combines TRBV6-1 with TRBJ1-6, with 7 bases fitting TRBD1. CDR1 and CDR2 from the germline V gene are MNHNS and SASEGT. CDR3 size: 15 residues. CDR3 DNA sequence: TGTGTCAGCAGAGTATTCGGACAGGCGACTTCACCCCTCCACTTT. As protein: CVSRVFGQATSPLHF.

Ten or more counts support this clonotype. This chain uses TRBV9 with TRBJ1-2; D remains unclear. Trimming shortened V by 0 bases and J by 1 base, and 7 bases separated the two germline ends. The CDR3 spans 14 residues. Germline V gene data show CDR1 as SGDLS and CDR2 as YYNGEE. CDR3: CASSVGPINYGYTF. DNA of the CDR3: TGTGCCAGCAGCGTAGGGCCGATTAACTATGGCTACACCTTC.

The sample holds a few counts of this clonotype. The J gene is TRBJ2-7, the V gene TRBV24-1, with 9 bases identical to TRBD2. This CDR3 comprises 15 residues. Trimming removed 5 bases from V and 0 bases from J; junction bases left unmatched: 4. CDR1 is KGHDR and CDR2 is SFDVKD in the germline V gene. For the CDR3, the DNA is TGTGCCACCAGTGCGAGGCGGGAGGGCTCCTACGAGCAGTACTTC. This sequence encodes CATSARREGSYEQYF.

This clonotype came up many times. The gene calls are TRBV5-6 and TRBJ2-2, with D possibly matching TRBD2 (5 bases). The CDR3 runs to 15 residues. V lost 5 bases and J 5 bases, leaving 16 bases between the germline ends. From germline, CDR1 is SGHDT and CDR2 YYEEEE. The CDR3 here is CASSLGLSGTGELFF. The CDR3 DNA sequence: TGTGCCAGCAGTTTAGGCCTCTCGGGGACCGGGGAGCTGTTTTTT. The variable domain in full, with the rest retrieved from reference TRBV5-6 and TRBJ2-2, is DAGVTQSPTHLIKTRGQQVTLRCSPKSGHDTVSWYQQALGQGPQFIFQYYEEEERQRGNFPDRFSGHQFPNYSSELNVNALLLGDSALYLCASSLGLSGTGELFFGEGSRLTVL.

This clonotype was observed at least ten times. The CDR3 sequence: CASSSDGAADTQYF. The CDR3 DNA reads TGTGCCAGCAGCTCGGACGGAGCTGCCGATACGCAGTATTTT. The chain is built from TRBV7-3 and TRBJ2-3; D is ambiguous. The CDR3 has 14 amino acids. Per germline, CDR1 SGHTA and CDR2 FQGTGA. The V gene lost 4 bases and the J gene lost 6 bases, with 14 bases spanning the gap.

About this clonotype itself: No conserved phenylalanine or tryptophan is present at the end of the CDR3, so a read error is the likely explanation. CDR3 residues: CASSRGAGESYNEQFL. For the CDR3, the DNA is TGTGCCAGCAGCCGAGGTGCTGGCGAGTCCTACAATGAGCAGTTCCTC. The gene calls are TRBV7-9 and TRBJ2-1; D is unresolved. The V end lost 5 bases, the J end lost 1 base, and 15 bases lay between the germline ends. CDR3 length equals 16 residues. Germline lookup yields CDR1 SEHNR and CDR2 FQNEAQ (reference sequence).

This clonotype was seen repeatedly, ten times or more. The genes are TRBV30 and TRBJ2-7, with 10 bases lining up with TRBD2. CDR3 length: 14 residues. In germline, CDR1 is GTSNPN, CDR2 SVGIG (reference sequence). With 3 bases clipped from V and 6 bases from J, the junction kept 8 bases outside the gene matches. The CDR3 region is CAWRKAGGRTEQYF. CDR3 DNA: TGTGCCTGGAGAAAAGCGGGAGGGCGGACCGAGCAGTACTTC.